These 22 T cell receptor beta chains share one sample of origin, sequenced in a study of T-cell reconstitution after alpha-beta-depleted transplantation in children. Unique molecular identifiers were incorporated during preparation of the TCRbeta library. MiXCR, applied by TCRdb to the PCR reads, yields one record per CDR3 protein. The data show almost 500,000 distinct CDR3 sequences, about 11% seen once. Sequences were derived from PBMCs, sampled before TCRalphabeta/CD19-depleted stem cell transplant. These receptors all come from a child under 10 years old with inherited bone marrow failure, due to receive a stem cell transplant.

This clonotype turned up a few times. The V call is TRBV20-1, the J call TRBJ2-1; D is possibly TRBD1 or TRBD2 (5 bases each). The ends were cut back, 5 bases at V and 1 base at J, with 15 bases in the middle. The germline V gene has CDR1 DFQATT and CDR2 SNEGSKA (reference sequence). The CDR3 totals 15 residues. The CDR3 DNA follows: TGCAGTGCTTACCGGGACGGAAGTTCCTACAATGAGCAGTTCTTC. Protein product: CSAYRDGSSYNEQFF.

This clonotype was seen at least ten times. This chain connects TRBV27 to TRBJ2-7, with D hard to call. In germline, CDR1 is MNHEY, CDR2 SMNVEV (reference sequence). The CDR3 is 15 residues long. Trimming pared 6 bases from V and 4 bases from J, leaving 19 bases between. The CDR3: CASSASPVGPYEQYF. CDR3 DNA sequence: TGTGCCAGCAGCGCCTCCCCAGTAGGGCCGTACGAGCAGTACTTC.

On this clonotype: A single base separates this from a much larger clone, so it may be a read error. The CDR3 DNA is TGTGCCAGCAGCTTACTACGGAACCCAGAGACCCAGTACTTC. This gives the protein CASSLLRNPETQYF. The rearrangement uses TRBV11-2 and TRBJ2-5; D remains ambiguous. The V gene lost 2 bases and the J gene lost 4 bases, with 11 bases spanning the gap. This CDR3 has 14 residues. Germline assignment: CDR1 SGHAT and CDR2 FQNNGV.

This clonotype was picked up many times. The chain joins TRBV6-5 to TRBJ1-2; unclear D gene. The CDR3 covers 15 residues. Trimming removed 2 bases from V and 4 bases from J, with 14 bases in between. CDR1 is MNHEY, CDR2 SVGAGI, per germline. CDR3 nucleotides: TGTGCCAGCAGTTACCCCCCGCGTACCGCCTATGGCTACACCTTC. It yields the protein CASSYPPRTAYGYTF.

The sample holds many counts of this clonotype. The chain recombines TRBV27 with TRBJ2-2; tentative D call: TRBD2 (6 bases). Germline V CDR1 and CDR2: MNHEY, SMNVEV (reference sequence). The V end lost 3 bases, the J end lost 8 bases, and 13 bases lay between the germline ends. This CDR3 is 14 amino acids long. CDR3 in DNA: TGTGCCAGCAGTTTTGGGACTTTGACGGGGGAGCTGTTTTTT. It encodes CASSFGTLTGELFF.

This clonotype showed up just a few times. The chain is built from TRBV15 and TRBJ2-7; TRBD1 matches at 7 bases. Germline V gene data show CDR1 as LNHNV and CDR2 as YYDKDF (reference sequence). The length of the CDR3 is 15 residues. V gave up 3 bases and J gave up 0 bases; unmatched junction bases: 5. The CDR3 spells CATSSYRDSSYEQYF. In DNA, the CDR3 is TGTGCCACCAGCAGTTACAGGGACAGCTCCTACGAGCAGTACTTC.

The chain combines TRBV24-1 with TRBJ2-2; D unresolved. Trimming took 2 bases from V and 5 from J, leaving 17 bases between them. The CDR3 is 17 amino acids. Per germline, CDR1 KGHDR and CDR2 SFDVKD. In nucleotides, the CDR3 is TGTGCCACCAGTGATTCTAACACGGGTTTACGGACCGGGGAGCTGTTTTTT. This codes for CATSDSNTGLRTGELFF.

This clonotype was observed at least ten times. This chain uses TRBV14 with TRBJ2-5; 9 nucleotides match TRBD1. The CDR3 is made up of 15 amino acids. V dropped 3 bases and J dropped 5; count of bases not matched to a gene: 7. The germline V gene encodes CDR1 SGHDN and CDR2 FVKESK. The CDR3 spells CASSHWDRELETQYF. The DNA of the CDR3 is TGTGCCAGCAGCCATTGGGACAGGGAGTTGGAGACCCAGTACTTC.

The chain has TRBV5-1 and TRBJ2-4, with TRBD1 identical over 7 bases. Germline V gene lookup returns CDR1 SGHRS and CDR2 YFSETQ. There are 14 residues in the CDR3. Losses at the gene ends were 2 bases for V and 5 bases for J; bases not matched to a gene: 4. CDR3 region: CASSFGTVENIQYF. CDR3 nucleotides: TGCGCCAGCAGCTTCGGGACAGTCGAAAACATTCAGTACTTC.

Ten or more counts support this clonotype. This sequence joins TRBV7-2 and TRBJ2-3, with TRBD2 matching 10 bases. CDR1 is SGHTA and CDR2 is FQGNSA in the germline V gene. With V trimmed by 2 bases and J by 6 bases, 5 bases remained unmatched. CDR3 length equals 15 residues. The CDR3 loop reads CASSLSSGSWDTQYF. DNA for the CDR3: TGTGCCAGCAGCTTATCTAGCGGGAGTTGGGATACGCAGTATTTT.

This clonotype was detected a few times. The chain links TRBV5-1 to TRBJ2-3, with TRBD2 matching over 10 bases. The CDR3 totals 18 residues. Germline V gene data show CDR1 as SGHRS and CDR2 as YFSETQ. Germline trimming cut 1 base from V and 3 bases from J; bases unmatched to any gene: 11. CDR3 sequence reads: CASSLSLAGVDGTDTQYF. For the CDR3, the DNA is TGCGCCAGCAGCTTGTCCCTAGCGGGAGTCGATGGAACAGATACGCAGTATTTT.

This clonotype was seen a handful of times. V and J are TRBV4-1 and TRBJ2-3, with TRBD2 matching 10 bases. The germline V gene encodes CDR1 MGHRA and CDR2 YSYEKL. The CDR3 is 21 amino acids. With 1 base clipped from V and 3 bases from J, the junction kept 19 bases outside the gene matches. CDR3 sequence: CASSQAPGGLAGGPGTDTQYF. CDR3 in DNA: TGCGCCAGCAGCCAAGCCCCCGGGGGGTTAGCGGGAGGCCCGGGGACAGATACGCAGTATTTT.

This clonotype was seen ten or more times. The rearrangement uses TRBV28 and TRBJ2-7; a possible D gene is TRBD1 (5 bases). This CDR3 is built from 17 residues. Germline CDR1 is MDHEN and CDR2 is SYDVKM. V was pared by 2 bases and J by 3 bases, with 20 bases between. CDR3 coding DNA: TGTGCCAGCAGTTTACCGCAGCCCTGGGCCGACAGCTACGAGCAGTACTTC. Its protein product is CASSLPQPWADSYEQYF. Looking up the rest from reference TRBV28 and TRBJ2-7 gives the full variable domain: DVKVTQSSRYLVKRTGEKVFLECVQDMDHENMFWYRQDPGLGLRLIYFSYDVKMKEKGDIPEGYSVSREKKERFSLILESASTNQTSMYLCASSLPQPWADSYEQYFGPGTRLTVT.

This chain uses TRBV11-3 with TRBJ2-2; 12 nucleotides line up with TRBD2. The CDR3 is 17 amino acids. V was clipped by 5 bases and J by 5 bases; unmatched bases: 9. Looked up from germline, CDR1 is SGHNT and CDR2 is YENEEA. CDR3 region: CASSVRLAGDQTGELFF. For the CDR3, the DNA is TGTGCCAGCAGCGTTCGACTAGCGGGAGATCAGACCGGGGAGCTGTTTTTT.

CDR3 residues: CASSIGPEGEQYF. The CDR3 DNA reads TGTGCCAGCAGCATCGGCCCTGAGGGCGAGCAGTACTTC. The rearrangement links TRBV7-8 to TRBJ2-7, with D tentatively TRBD2 (5 bases). The CDR3 spans 13 residues. Deletions cut 5 bases from V and 6 bases from J, with 14 bases between. Germline CDR1 is SGHVS and CDR2 is FQNEAQ.

This clonotype was found many times. CDR3 residues: CASSLGTSIRDDEQFF. The CDR3 nucleotides read TGTGCCAGCAGTTTAGGGACTAGCATAAGGGACGATGAGCAGTTCTTC. The chain is built from TRBV12-3 or TRBV12-4 and TRBJ2-1; 8 nucleotides align to TRBD2. This CDR3 region has 16 residues. V shed 1 base, J shed 8 bases, and the junction held 10 bases outside the gene matches.

This clonotype was recorded many times. At one end the junction does not follow the germline gene, possibly because of a read error. The chain is built from TRBV27 and TRBJ2-7; unclear D gene. There are 9 residues in the CDR3. Germline values: CDR1 MNHEY, CDR2 SMNVEV (reference sequence). The CDR3 is CASSHEQYF. The CDR3 DNA reads TGTGCCAGCTCCCACGAGCAGTACTTC.

This clonotype has ten or more counts. The chain carries TRBV29-1 and TRBJ2-1; no reliable D call. The CDR3 loop spans 16 amino acids. Germline CDR1 SQVTM, CDR2 ANQGSEA. V was pared by 0 bases and J by 4 bases, with 16 bases between. CDR3 sequence reads: CSVEDRAGFPYNEQFF. The CDR3 nucleotides are TGCAGCGTTGAAGATCGTGCAGGCTTCCCTTACAATGAGCAGTTCTTC.

This clonotype was seen a handful of times. The chain links TRBV4-3 to TRBJ2-4; possibly TRBD1 for D (7 bases). The V gene's germline CDR1 is LGHNA and CDR2 YSLEER. The CDR3 is 17 amino acids. The V gene lost 3 bases and the J gene lost 2 bases, with 17 bases spanning the gap. The CDR3 coding sequence is TGCGCCAGCAGCCAGGCTTGGGGGGACAGCTCCAAAAACATTCAGTACTTC. It translates to CASSQAWGDSSKNIQYF.

About this clonotype itself: Compared with germline, one end of the junction differs, possibly owing to a read error. The J gene is TRBJ1-1, the V gene TRBV5-1; 8 positions agree with TRBD1. Germline V gene lookup returns CDR1 SGHRS and CDR2 YFSETQ. The CDR3 is 16 residues long. The CDR3 here is CASSLDGAGGSSEDFF. DNA for the CDR3: TGCGCCAGCAGCTTGGACGGGGCAGGGGGCTCCTCAGAAGATTTCTTT.

This clonotype has only a few counts. The chain carries TRBV30 and TRBJ2-2; 7 positions agree with TRBD1. The ends lost 5 bases at V and 6 bases at J; junction bases unmatched: 3. This CDR3 region has 12 residues. From germline, CDR1 is GTSNPN and CDR2 SVGIG (reference sequence). The chain's CDR3 is CAWDRAAGELFF. The CDR3, as DNA: TGTGCCTGGGACAGGGCCGCCGGGGAGCTGTTTTTT.

This clonotype appeared many times. V and J are TRBV5-1 and TRBJ2-3; 12 bases fit TRBD2. V lost 4 bases, J lost 1 base, and 10 bases stayed unmatched. CDR3 length equals 18 residues. Germline CDR1 and CDR2: SGHRS and YFSETQ. CDR3 sequence (DNA): TGCGCCAGCAGCGCCGGACTAGCGGGACAAATCGGCACAGATACGCAGTATTTT. It encodes CASSAGLAGQIGTDTQYF.